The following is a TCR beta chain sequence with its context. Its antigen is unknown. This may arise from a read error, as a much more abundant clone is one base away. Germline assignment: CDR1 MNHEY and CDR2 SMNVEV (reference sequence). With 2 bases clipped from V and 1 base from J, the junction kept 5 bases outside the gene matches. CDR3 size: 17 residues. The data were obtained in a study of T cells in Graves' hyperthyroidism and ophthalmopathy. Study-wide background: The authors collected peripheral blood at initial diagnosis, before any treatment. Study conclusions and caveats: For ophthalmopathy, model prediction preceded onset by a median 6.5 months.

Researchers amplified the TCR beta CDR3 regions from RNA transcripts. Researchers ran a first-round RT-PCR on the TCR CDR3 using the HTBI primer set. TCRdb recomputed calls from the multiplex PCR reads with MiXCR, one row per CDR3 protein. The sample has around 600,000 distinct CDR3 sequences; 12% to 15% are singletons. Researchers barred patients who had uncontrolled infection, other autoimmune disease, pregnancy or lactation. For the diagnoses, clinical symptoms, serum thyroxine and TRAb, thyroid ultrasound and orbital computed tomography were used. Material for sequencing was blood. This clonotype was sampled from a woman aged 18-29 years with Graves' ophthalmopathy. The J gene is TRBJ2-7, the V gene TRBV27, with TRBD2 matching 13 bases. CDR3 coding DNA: TGTGCCAGCAGTTTAACCCAGGGACTAGCGGGGTCCTACGAGCAGTACTTC. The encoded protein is CASSLTQGLAGSYEQYF.